This T cell receptor beta chain was sequenced in a study of beta chain features in type 1 diabetes. As regards this clone: The antigen is undetermined.

Investigators reverse transcribed all isolated RNA, so they sequenced expressed TCRB transcripts. The table came from immunoSEQ multiplex PCR; TCRdb's copy has only in-frame clones and leaves some out. The sample consists of 640,000 or so clones, about 14% of them appearing once. Whole-study findings and limits: A moderate, significant TCRB CDR3 shortening appeared in type 1 diabetes across four CD4+ subsets.

Between the trimmed V and J ends, which lost 8 bases and 5 bases, there was a span of 15 bases. Germline-derived CDR1 and CDR2 are MGHRA and YSYEKL. The CDR3 extends over 14 amino acids. V is TRBV4-1 and J is TRBJ1-4; D is possibly TRBD1 (6 bases). This sequence originates from a man aged 18-30 years with type 1 diabetes. The source material was naive CD4+ T cells from blood. CDR3 in amino acids: CASGTRGENEKLFF. In DNA form, the CDR3 reads TGCGCCAGCGGAACCAGGGGAGAGAATGAAAAACTGTTTTTT.